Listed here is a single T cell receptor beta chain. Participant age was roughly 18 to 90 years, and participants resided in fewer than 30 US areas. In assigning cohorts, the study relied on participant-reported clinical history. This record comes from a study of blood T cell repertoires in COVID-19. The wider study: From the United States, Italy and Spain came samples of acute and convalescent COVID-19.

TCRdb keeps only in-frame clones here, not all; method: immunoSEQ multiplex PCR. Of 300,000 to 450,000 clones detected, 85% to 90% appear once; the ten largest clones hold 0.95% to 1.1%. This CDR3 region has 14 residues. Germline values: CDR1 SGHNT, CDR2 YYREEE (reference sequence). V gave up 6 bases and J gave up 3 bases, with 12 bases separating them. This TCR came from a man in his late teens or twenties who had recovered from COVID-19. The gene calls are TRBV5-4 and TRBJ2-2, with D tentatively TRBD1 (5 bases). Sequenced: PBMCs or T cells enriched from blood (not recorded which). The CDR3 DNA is TGTGCCAGCAAGAGGACACCCGACACCGGGGAGCTGTTTTTT. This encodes CASKRTPDTGELFF.